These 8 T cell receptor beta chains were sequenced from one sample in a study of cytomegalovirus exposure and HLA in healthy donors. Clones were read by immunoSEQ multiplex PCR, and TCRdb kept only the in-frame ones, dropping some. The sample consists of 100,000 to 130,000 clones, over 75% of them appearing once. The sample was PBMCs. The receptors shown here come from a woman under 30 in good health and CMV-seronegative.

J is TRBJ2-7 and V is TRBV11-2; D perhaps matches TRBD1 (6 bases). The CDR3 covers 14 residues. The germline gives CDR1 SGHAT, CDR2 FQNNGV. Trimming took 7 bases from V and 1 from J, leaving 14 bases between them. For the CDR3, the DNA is TGTGCCAGCACCCACCCCGGACAGTCCTACGAGCAGTACTTC. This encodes CASTHPGQSYEQYF.

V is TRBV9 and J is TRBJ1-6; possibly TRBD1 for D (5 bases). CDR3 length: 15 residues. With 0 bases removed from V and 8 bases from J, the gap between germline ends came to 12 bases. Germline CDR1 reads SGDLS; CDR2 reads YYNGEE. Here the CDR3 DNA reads TGTGCCAGCAGCGTAGATGGAGGGGACTATTCACCCCTCCACTTT. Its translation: CASSVDGGDYSPLHF.

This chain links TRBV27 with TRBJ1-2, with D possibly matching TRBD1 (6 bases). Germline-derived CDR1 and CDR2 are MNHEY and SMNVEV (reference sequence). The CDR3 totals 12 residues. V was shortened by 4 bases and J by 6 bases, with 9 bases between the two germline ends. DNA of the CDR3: TGTGCCAGCAGTTCCAGGGGCGATGGCTACACCTTC. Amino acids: CASSSRGDGYTF.

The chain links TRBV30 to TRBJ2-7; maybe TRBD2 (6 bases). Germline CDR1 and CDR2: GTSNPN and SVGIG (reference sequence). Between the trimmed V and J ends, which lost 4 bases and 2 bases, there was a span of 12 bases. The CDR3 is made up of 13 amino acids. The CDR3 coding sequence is TGTGCCTGGATGGCGGGACCCCCCTACGAGCAGTACTTC. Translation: CAWMAGPPYEQYF.

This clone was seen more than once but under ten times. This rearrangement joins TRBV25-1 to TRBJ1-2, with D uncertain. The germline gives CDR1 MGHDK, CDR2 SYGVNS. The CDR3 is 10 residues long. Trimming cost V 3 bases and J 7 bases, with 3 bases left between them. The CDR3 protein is CASSDGGYTF. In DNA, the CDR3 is TGTGCCAGCAGTGACGGTGGCTACACCTTC.

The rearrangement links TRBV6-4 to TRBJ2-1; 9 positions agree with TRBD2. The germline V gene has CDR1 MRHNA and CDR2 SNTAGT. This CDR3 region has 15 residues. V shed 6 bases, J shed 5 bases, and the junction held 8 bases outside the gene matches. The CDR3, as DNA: TGTGCCAGCAGAGAGGTAGCGGGGGCCGACAATGAGCAGTTCTTC. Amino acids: CASREVAGADNEQFF.

The CDR3 is CASSEDLEFSYNSPLHF. CDR3 coding DNA: TGTGCCAGCAGTGAAGATCTAGAGTTCTCCTATAATTCACCCCTCCACTTT. The V call is TRBV2, the J call TRBJ1-6; D gene uncertain. V was cut by 1 base and J by 0 bases, with 10 bases left in between. The CDR3 is 17 residues long. Germline assignment: CDR1 SNHLY and CDR2 FYNNEI.

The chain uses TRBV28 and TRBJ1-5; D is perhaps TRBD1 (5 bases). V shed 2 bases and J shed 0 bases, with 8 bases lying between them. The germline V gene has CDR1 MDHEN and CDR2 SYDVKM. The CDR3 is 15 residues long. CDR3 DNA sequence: TGTGCCAGCAGTTTACGGGGGGTTAGCAATCAGCCCCAGCATTTT. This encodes CASSLRGVSNQPQHF.